Listed here is a single T cell receptor beta chain. Germline CDR1 reads MNHEY; CDR2 reads SMNVEV (reference sequence). V shed 5 bases, J shed 3 bases, and the junction held 12 bases outside the gene matches. CDR3 length: 17 residues. TCRdb's copy holds only in-frame clones and misses some; the assay was immunoSEQ multiplex PCR. The sample carries some 87,000 clones, just over 95% recorded once. This sample is part of a study of technical replicates of blood from several donors. Sample: T cells isolated from PBMCs. The clonotype comes from a human donor in good health. The V and J genes are TRBV27 and TRBJ1-2; 10 nucleotides match TRBD1. The CDR3 DNA is TGTGCCAGCAGTAACCCCGGGACAGGGGACCCGGACTATGGCTACACCTTC. It translates to CASSNPGTGDPDYGYTF.